One and the same sample provided the 26 T cell receptor beta chains below, sequenced in a study (dated by TCRdb to about 2015). The protocol used for the library was 5' RACE. Sequencing used an Illumina MiSeq. TCRdb took the public reads, trimmed them with fastp at Q25, ran MiXCR for clone calling and kept in-frame beta chains. Each entry is one CDR3 protein sequence, shown with its most common DNA and genes. In all, the sample holds around 29,000 distinct CDR3 sequences, and about a quarter of those were seen once. The top ten clonotypes cover less than 4% of the sample. Sequencing input: naive CD4+ T cells sorted from a lymph node. The sample's cell subset or site label, decoded: naive CD4+ T cells, CD4+CD45RA+CD25-. The source of these receptors is a female donor with breast cancer.

This clonotype is medium-sized in the sample. This chain links TRBV6-5 with TRBJ2-5; 8 positions match TRBD1. J was trimmed by 4 bases and V by 6 bases; bases with no gene match: 13. This CDR3 spans 16 amino acids. Germline lookup yields CDR1 MNHEY and CDR2 SVGAGI. The CDR3 here is CASRRGVGQGRETQYF. The CDR3 DNA reads TGTGCCAGCAGGCGCGGGGTCGGACAGGGAAGAGAGACCCAGTACTTC.

This clonotype was counted only a few times. This rearrangement joins TRBV12-3 or TRBV12-4 to TRBJ2-5, with TRBD1 matching 8 bases. The CDR3 loop spans 13 amino acids. J gave up 4 bases and V 6 bases, and 4 bases lay outside the gene matches. The CDR3 sequence: CASRTGGLETQYF. CDR3 nucleotide sequence: TGTGCCAGCAGAACAGGGGGGTTAGAGACCCAGTACTTC.

The V and J genes are TRBV24-1 and TRBJ1-5; TRBD1 is a possible D gene (5 bases). The CDR3 has 15 residues. CDR1 is KGHDR and CDR2 is SFDVKD in the germline V gene. V dropped 5 bases and J dropped 1 base, with 11 bases sitting between them. The CDR3 nucleotides read TGTGCCACCAGTGGGGTCGGGGGAAGCAATCAGCCCCAGCATTTT. Translation gives CATSGVGGSNQPQHF.

The chain recombines TRBV7-9 with TRBJ1-2, with D possibly matching TRBD1 (6 bases). CDR1 is SEHNR, CDR2 FQNEAQ, per germline (reference sequence). This CDR3 has 15 residues. V was trimmed by 1 base and J by 7 bases, leaving 16 bases between them. The CDR3 DNA follows: TGTGCCAGCAGCTTAGGGGACATCCTTAGTCGTGGCTACACCTTC. Amino acids: CASSLGDILSRGYTF.

At least ten counts were recorded for this clonotype. The J gene is TRBJ1-1, the V gene TRBV11-3, with D hard to call. This CDR3 spans 14 amino acids. The V end lost 4 bases, the J end lost 3 bases, and 12 bases lay between the germline ends. The germline gives CDR1 SGHNT, CDR2 YENEEA. CDR3 in amino acids: CASSSRGGDTEAFF. The CDR3 DNA sequence: TGTGCCAGCAGCTCTCGGGGTGGCGACACTGAAGCTTTCTTT.

The chain joins TRBV13 to TRBJ2-5; D not resolved. The germline V and J ends were trimmed by 5 bases and 2 bases, with 12 bases remaining between them. Per the germline V gene, CDR1 is PRHDT and CDR2 is FYEKMQ (reference sequence). The CDR3 sequence is 14 residues long. CDR3 sequence reads: CASSEKSRQETQYF. Here the CDR3 DNA reads TGTGCCAGCAGCGAAAAGTCCAGACAAGAGACCCAGTACTTC.

This clonotype has more than one count but fewer than ten. The chain uses TRBV7-9 and TRBJ1-1; 10 bases align to TRBD1. The CDR3 consists of 14 residues. J was trimmed by 6 bases and V by 5 bases; bases with no gene match: 6. From germline, CDR1 is SEHNR and CDR2 FQNEAQ (reference sequence). The CDR3 coding sequence is TGTGCCAGCAGCCGAGGGGACAGGGGCTCTGAAGCTTTCTTT. It is translated as CASSRGDRGSEAFF. Drawing the rest from reference TRBV7-9 and TRBJ1-1, the complete variable domain is DTGVSQNPRHKITKRGQNVTFRCDPISEHNRLYWYRQTLGQGPEFLTYFQNEAQLEKSRLLSDRFSAERPKGSFSTLEIQRTEQGDSAMYLCASSRGDRGSEAFFGQGTRLTVV.

This clonotype was counted a few times. The gene calls are TRBV3-1 and TRBJ2-7; 13 positions match TRBD2. The CDR3 runs to 16 residues. Germline V gene lookup returns CDR1 LGHDT and CDR2 YNNKEL (reference sequence). V shed 4 bases and J 3 bases; nucleotides not matched to a gene: 6. The CDR3 spells CASSPTSGRQYYEQYF. In nucleotides, the CDR3 is TGTGCCAGCAGCCCGACTAGCGGGAGGCAGTACTACGAGCAGTACTTC.

This clonotype was recorded only once. The chain has TRBV12-3 or TRBV12-4 and TRBJ2-1; tentatively, D is TRBD2 (7 bases). The CDR3 is 16 residues long. The germline V and J ends were trimmed by 8 bases and 4 bases, with 21 bases remaining between them. DNA for the CDR3: TGTGCCAGCGAACTCGCGGGGGCGGGGCGATACAATGAGCAGTTCTTC. Amino acid sequence: CASELAGAGRYNEQFF.

This chain links TRBV20-1 with TRBJ2-7, with D tentatively TRBD1 (5 bases). Trimming removed 3 bases from V and 6 bases from J, with 27 bases in between. The CDR3 contains 17 residues. Germline CDR1 is DFQATT and CDR2 is SNEGSKA (reference sequence). CDR3 sequence reads: CSASGFGFETEFAEQYF. The DNA of the CDR3 is TGCAGTGCTAGCGGGTTTGGGTTTGAGACAGAATTCGCCGAGCAGTACTTC.

This clonotype was seen only a few times. This chain uses TRBV7-3 with TRBJ2-3; weak D call: TRBD1 (6 bases). The germline V gene encodes CDR1 SGHTA and CDR2 FQGTGA. CDR3 length equals 15 residues. V lost 5 bases to trimming and J lost 0 bases, with 12 bases between them. CDR3 nucleotide sequence: TGTGCCAGCAGCCTCGGACAGACTAGCACAGATACGCAGTATTTT. Translating gives CASSLGQTSTDTQYF.

By proportion, this clonotype is medium-sized. The V call is TRBV20-1, the J call TRBJ1-4; no clear D. The CDR3 has 12 amino acids. The V end was cut by 3 bases, the J end by 6 bases, with 8 bases between. Germline CDR1 and CDR2: DFQATT and SNEGSKA (reference sequence). The CDR3 sequence: CSASGAYEKLFF. Here the CDR3 DNA reads TGCAGTGCTAGTGGTGCCTATGAAAAACTGTTTTTT.

The chain carries TRBV6-2 or TRBV6-3 and TRBJ2-3, with D uncertain. From germline, CDR1 is MNHEY and CDR2 SVGEGT. The CDR3 sequence is 18 residues long. V was cut by 2 bases and J by 3 bases, with 21 bases left in between. The CDR3 DNA reads as TGTGCCAGCAGTTACAAAACCCAAAGGGCGCACCGGACAGATACGCAGTATTTT. It codes for CASSYKTQRAHRTDTQYF.

The chain links TRBV6-1 to TRBJ1-2; D perhaps matches TRBD1 (6 bases). Germline CDR1 and CDR2: MNHNS and SASEGT. V lost 6 bases to trimming and J lost 0 bases, with 20 bases between them. The CDR3 consists of 17 residues. The CDR3 nucleotides read TGTGCCAGCAGAACCCCAGTCCGGGACATCACTAACTATGGCTACACCTTC. Protein product: CASRTPVRDITNYGYTF.

This chain links TRBV20-1 with TRBJ1-1; D not certain. CDR1 is DFQATT and CDR2 is SNEGSKA in the germline V gene (reference sequence). The V gene lost 2 bases and the J gene lost 2 bases, with 12 bases spanning the gap. The CDR3 is 14 amino acids. CDR3 residues: CSARPDKGNTEAFF. For the CDR3, the DNA is TGCAGTGCTAGACCCGATAAAGGAAACACTGAAGCTTTCTTT.

V usage is TRBV5-1 and J usage is TRBJ2-3; D unclear. V was cut by 4 bases and J by 5 bases, with 8 bases left in between. The CDR3 is 12 amino acids. Germline values: CDR1 SGHRS, CDR2 YFSETQ. The CDR3 nucleotides read TGCGCCAGCAGCGTCCACCAAGATACGCAGTATTTT. It yields the protein CASSVHQDTQYF.

This clonotype was detected many times. The genes are TRBV7-6 and TRBJ1-1; no reliable D call. V was pared by 8 bases and J by 0 bases, with 16 bases between. CDR3 length: 15 amino acids. Germline V lookup: CDR1 SGHVS, CDR2 FNYEAQ. In DNA form, the CDR3 reads TGTGCCAGCGGGGTAGGTGGTCGGATGAACACTGAAGCTTTCTTT. Translation gives CASGVGGRMNTEAFF.

The chain combines TRBV20-1 with TRBJ1-3; 7 bases map to TRBD1. The CDR3 contains 14 residues. The J segment lost 2 bases and the V segment lost 4 bases, leaving 5 bases of the junction unmatched. Germline CDR1 is DFQATT and CDR2 is SNEGSKA (reference sequence). CDR3 nucleotide sequence: TGCAGTGCTAAACAGGGGAACACTGGAAACACCATATATTTT. Translating gives CSAKQGNTGNTIYF.

V gene TRBV27 combines with J gene TRBJ2-7; possible D gene TRBD2, 7 bases. V lost 3 bases, J lost 3 bases, and 24 bases lay in between. This CDR3 region has 18 residues. Germline values: CDR1 MNHEY, CDR2 SMNVEV (reference sequence). This CDR3 is CASSLTGGGGPNFYEQYF. In DNA form, the CDR3 reads TGTGCCAGCAGTTTGACGGGGGGCGGGGGCCCTAACTTCTACGAGCAGTACTTC.

This clonotype was detected only a few times. V usage is TRBV4-1 and J usage is TRBJ2-7; TRBD1 matches 7 bases. Germline assignment: CDR1 MGHRA and CDR2 YSYEKL. This CDR3 contains 16 residues. V was clipped by 4 bases and J by 2 bases; unmatched bases: 11. CDR3: CASSPRFPQGTYEQYF. CDR3 nucleotides: TGCGCCAGCAGCCCCCGGTTCCCACAGGGGACCTACGAGCAGTACTTC.

In regard to this clonotype: An end of the junction does not agree with germline; a read error may underlie this. The chain carries TRBV3-1 and TRBJ2-1, with 14 bases lining up with TRBD2. Germline V lookup: CDR1 LGHDT, CDR2 YNNKEL (reference sequence). The CDR3 covers 14 residues. CDR3 DNA: TGTGCTAGCACTGGGACTAGCGGGAGTAGTGAGCAGTTCTTC. This encodes CASTGTSGSSEQFF.

V gene TRBV5-1 combines with J gene TRBJ2-7; either TRBD1 or TRBD2 may supply D (5 bases each). The CDR3 is 15 residues long. The germline gives CDR1 SGHRS, CDR2 YFSETQ. V lost 4 bases and J 3 bases, leaving 17 bases between the germline ends. The CDR3 DNA sequence: TGCGCCAGCAGCCCCTCCCAGGGAGAAATCTACGAGCAGTACTTC. Protein: CASSPSQGEIYEQYF.

J is TRBJ2-2 and V is TRBV9; D may be TRBD2 (6 bases). Germline values: CDR1 SGDLS, CDR2 YYNGEE. CDR3 size: 15 residues. Trimming cost V 6 bases and J 0 bases, with 12 bases left between them. The CDR3 here is CASTLGGTNTGELFF. Written as DNA, the CDR3 is TGTGCCAGCACCCTTGGGGGGACGAACACCGGGGAGCTGTTTTTT.

This clonotype was observed a handful of times. The chain employs TRBV6-1 and TRBJ1-5; no clear D. The CDR3 totals 14 residues. The V end lost 6 bases, the J end lost 4 bases, and 13 bases lay between the germline ends. Looked up from germline, CDR1 is MNHNS and CDR2 is SASEGT. The chain's CDR3 is CASRRVGPNQPQHF. CDR3 nucleotide sequence: TGTGCCAGCAGGAGAGTGGGCCCGAATCAGCCCCAGCATTTT.

V gene TRBV5-4 combines with J gene TRBJ1-6, with 9 bases fitting TRBD1. CDR1 and CDR2 from the germline V gene are SGHNT and YYREEE (reference sequence). V dropped 4 bases and J dropped 5; count of bases not matched to a gene: 7. The CDR3 loop spans 16 amino acids. CDR3 residues: CASSIYRGLDNSPLHF. Here the CDR3 DNA reads TGTGCCAGCAGCATCTACAGGGGGCTCGATAATTCACCCCTCCACTTT.

This sequence joins TRBV30 and TRBJ2-7; D is possibly TRBD1 (5 bases). With 5 bases removed from V and 4 bases from J, the gap between germline ends came to 6 bases. CDR1 is GTSNPN, CDR2 SVGIG, per germline (reference sequence). The CDR3 covers 10 residues. As DNA, the CDR3 is TGTGCCTGGGGGGCGTACGAGCAGTACTTC. It yields the protein CAWGAYEQYF.